This T cell receptor (beta chain) comes out of a study of T-cell reconstitution after alpha-beta-depleted transplantation in children. Ten or more counts support this clonotype. Trimming cost V 8 bases and J 0 bases, with 10 bases left between them. The CDR3 sequence is 14 residues long. The authors prepared the TCRbeta library with unique molecular identifiers. TCRdb ran MiXCR on the PCR reads and lists one entry per CDR3 protein. The table shows roughly 590,000 distinct CDR3 sequences, with around 17% occurring only once. The chain has TRBV12-3 or TRBV12-4 and TRBJ1-4; D gene uncertain. The sequence was obtained from a human donor who donated a stem cell graft to a child with acute myeloid leukemia. The sample consisted of PBMCs from the stem cell graft donor, taken from the stem cell graft. The DNA of the CDR3 is TGTGCCAGCCGTTCAACAACAACTAATGAAAAACTGTTTTTT. Protein: CASRSTTTNEKLFF.